The 27 T cell receptor beta chains below all came from one sample that was sequenced in a study of T cells after yellow fever vaccination (dated by TCRdb to about 2019). Libraries came from 5' RACE. Instrument on record: Illumina HiSeq 2500. In TCRdb, the public reads were trimmed at Q25 with fastp and aligned with MiXCR, with productive beta chains retained. Duplicate CDR3 protein sequences are folded into a single record with the most common DNA and genes. For this sample the table gives approximately 350,000 distinct CDR3 sequences, of which 11% were detected only once. Of the sample, less than 20% falls within the top ten clones. The treatment or condition label on this specimen signifies: live attenuated yellow fever vaccine strain. The sequencing used PBMCs, collected on the day of the first yellow fever vaccination. The receptors here all came from a young man who received the YFV17D yellow fever vaccine.

This clonotype was seen at least ten times. The CDR3 loop is CASSLAAGEGYTF. The CDR3 DNA is TGCGCCAGCAGCTTGGCCGCCGGTGAAGGCTACACCTTC. The chain recombines TRBV5-1 with TRBJ1-2; no definite D call. CDR1 is SGHRS, CDR2 YFSETQ, per germline. Trimming took 0 bases from V and 8 from J, leaving 11 bases between them. The CDR3 runs 13 residues.

This sequence joins TRBV20-1 and TRBJ1-3, with D perhaps TRBD1 (5 bases). This CDR3 has 13 amino acids. Germline V lookup: CDR1 DFQATT, CDR2 SNEGSKA (reference sequence). Deletions cut 2 bases from V and 8 bases from J, with 13 bases between. The CDR3 loop is CSARRDGGDTIYF. The CDR3 DNA reads as TGCAGTGCTAGAAGGGACGGGGGAGACACCATATATTTT.

The chain links TRBV12-3 or TRBV12-4 to TRBJ2-1; 10 bases fit TRBD1. The CDR3 has 15 amino acids. The trim removed 2 bases at V and 8 bases at J, leaving 6 bases unmatched. CDR3 protein: CASSLQGQGLDEQFF. The CDR3 DNA is TGTGCCAGCAGTTTACAGGGACAGGGGCTCGATGAGCAGTTCTTC.

In its sample, this clonotype was seen a few times. CDR3 residues: CASSPAGQGVYEQYF. CDR3 DNA sequence: TGTGCCAGCTCACCTGCCGGTCAGGGGGTCTACGAGCAGTACTTC. The chain carries TRBV18 and TRBJ2-7; 7 bases align to TRBD1. Germline V CDR1 and CDR2: KGHSH, LQKENI. The CDR3 runs 15 residues. V trimming: 3 bases; J trimming: 3 bases; junction bases outside the gene matches: 8.

Only a few counts were recorded for this clonotype. The genes are TRBV7-9 and TRBJ1-1, with D perhaps matching TRBD1 (5 bases). Germline lookup yields CDR1 SEHNR and CDR2 FQNEAQ (reference sequence). The CDR3 is 16 amino acids. The V gene lost 5 bases and the J gene lost 3 bases, with 19 bases spanning the gap. The CDR3 sequence: CASSHSGGVSDTEAFF. In nucleotides, the CDR3 is TGTGCCAGCAGCCACTCGGGGGGGGTATCGGACACTGAAGCTTTCTTT.

The sample holds a few counts of this clonotype. J is TRBJ2-5 and V is TRBV4-2, with no clear D. The CDR3 consists of 13 residues. V dropped 1 base and J dropped 8 bases, with 11 bases sitting between them. Germline CDR1 is LGHNA and CDR2 is YNFKEQ. The CDR3 DNA reads TGTGCCAGCAGCCAAGGGGTATGGGATACCCAGTACTTC. Amino acids: CASSQGVWDTQYF.

The chain has TRBV15 and TRBJ1-2, with D unclear. Trimming stripped 5 bases from V and 3 bases from J, with 10 bases between. Per germline, CDR1 LNHNV and CDR2 YYDKDF (reference sequence). The CDR3 has 13 residues. Here the CDR3 reads CATSGKADYGYTF. CDR3 DNA sequence: TGTGCCACCAGCGGAAAGGCCGACTATGGCTACACCTTC. The full variable domain, rest sourced from reference TRBV15 and TRBJ1-2, is DAMVIQNPRYQVTQFGKPVTLSCSQTLNHNVMYWYQQKSSQAPKLLFHYYDKDFNNEADTPDNFQSRRPNTSFCFLDIRSPGLGDTAMYLCATSGKADYGYTFGSGTRLTVV.

CDR3 amino acids: CASSPEFRGTDTQYF. The CDR3 nucleotides are TGTGCCAGCAGCCCCGAGTTCCGGGGCACAGATACGCAGTATTTT. V is TRBV7-2 and J is TRBJ2-3; no clear D gene. The germline V and J ends were trimmed by 5 bases and 1 base, with 13 bases remaining between them. Germline V gene lookup returns CDR1 SGHTA and CDR2 FQGNSA. The CDR3 contains 15 residues.

This clonotype has just a few counts. V and J are TRBV10-3 and TRBJ2-1, with 7 nucleotides matching TRBD2. This CDR3 contains 15 residues. CDR1 and CDR2 from the germline V gene are ENHRY and SYGVKD. V was clipped by 6 bases and J by 1 base; unmatched bases: 6. The CDR3 region is CAIRPGGGSYNEQFF. CDR3 nucleotides: TGTGCCATCAGACCGGGCGGGGGTTCCTACAATGAGCAGTTCTTC.

This chain uses TRBV6-1 with TRBJ1-1; no clear D. The germline V gene has CDR1 MNHNS and CDR2 SASEGT. This CDR3 is built from 16 residues. The V and J ends lost 2 bases and 0 bases respectively, with 13 bases between them. The CDR3 protein is CASSEYRHQMNTEAFF. The CDR3 DNA reads as TGTGCCAGCAGTGAATATCGACACCAAATGAACACTGAAGCTTTCTTT.

The chain has TRBV20-1 and TRBJ1-2; D gene uncertain. Trimming took off 0 bases at V and 4 bases at J, with 6 bases between the two ends. The germline V gene has CDR1 DFQATT and CDR2 SNEGSKA (reference sequence). The CDR3 extends over 12 amino acids. The CDR3 reads CSARDEAYGYTF. The CDR3 coding sequence is TGCAGTGCTAGAGATGAGGCCTATGGCTACACCTTC.

There are a few counts of this clonotype. The V call is TRBV25-1, the J call TRBJ2-7; D is uncertain. V lost 6 bases, J lost 3 bases, and 9 bases lay in between. The CDR3 spans 12 residues. Germline V gene data show CDR1 as MGHDK and CDR2 as SYGVNS. CDR3 sequence reads: CASRAPGYEQYF. In DNA, the CDR3 is TGTGCCAGCAGGGCCCCCGGCTACGAGCAGTACTTC.

The V gene is TRBV9, the J gene TRBJ2-1; tentatively, D is TRBD2 (5 bases). V shed 2 bases and J shed 7 bases, with 16 bases lying between them. The CDR3 extends over 15 amino acids. Germline CDR1 reads SGDLS; CDR2 reads YYNGEE. Written as DNA, the CDR3 is TGTGCCAGCAGCGTCGGACTGAGAAACGGAAATGAGCAGTTCTTC. It translates to CASSVGLRNGNEQFF.

In its sample, this clonotype was seen a few times. The rearrangement uses TRBV7-9 and TRBJ1-4; D is ambiguous. CDR3 length equals 14 residues. Deletions cut 2 bases from V and 5 bases from J, with 9 bases between. Looked up from germline, CDR1 is SEHNR and CDR2 is FQNEAQ (reference sequence). The CDR3 protein is CASSLLGINEKLFF. CDR3 in DNA: TGTGCCAGCAGCTTACTGGGAATAAATGAAAAACTGTTTTTT.

The chain employs TRBV27 and TRBJ1-1; 7 bases line up with TRBD1. In germline, CDR1 is MNHEY, CDR2 SMNVEV (reference sequence). The CDR3 covers 16 residues. Trimming took 2 bases from V and 2 from J; bases not matched to a gene: 8. The CDR3: CASSLGPGQLNTEAFF. CDR3 DNA sequence: TGTGCCAGCAGTTTAGGACCGGGACAGCTAAACACTGAAGCTTTCTTT.

This clonotype has ten or more counts. The chain is built from TRBV5-6 and TRBJ2-2; D might be TRBD2 (6 bases). The length of the CDR3 is 15 residues. In germline, CDR1 is SGHDT, CDR2 YYEEEE. V lost 0 bases, J lost 3 bases, and 9 bases lay in between. The CDR3 region is CASSLGRRDTGELFF. CDR3 coding DNA: TGTGCCAGCAGCTTGGGACGGAGGGACACCGGGGAGCTGTTTTTT.

The chain is built from TRBV14 and TRBJ1-1; the D gene is possibly TRBD1 (6 bases). CDR3 length: 17 amino acids. With 0 bases removed from V and 7 bases from J, the gap between germline ends came to 21 bases. CDR1 is SGHDN, CDR2 FVKESK, per germline. As DNA, the CDR3 is TGTGCCAGCAGCCAAGAGTCACGAGACAGGCGGCGTCTTGAAGCTTTCTTT. It codes for CASSQESRDRRRLEAFF.

The chain employs TRBV6-5 and TRBJ2-5, with 8 bases fitting TRBD2. With V trimmed by 0 bases and J by 5 bases, 5 bases remained unmatched. Germline assignment: CDR1 MNHEY and CDR2 SVGAGI. The CDR3 runs to 15 residues. The CDR3 DNA is TGTGCCAGCAGTTACTCATCTCCGGGGGGGGAGACCCAGTACTTC. Protein product: CASSYSSPGGETQYF.

This clonotype was counted between two and nine times. Written as DNA, the CDR3 is TGTGCCAGCGCTGCGCCGGCGGGGTCCAACACCGGGGAGCTGTTTTTT. It specifies CASAAPAGSNTGELFF. The chain uses TRBV7-9 and TRBJ2-2, with D possibly matching TRBD2 (6 bases). From germline, CDR1 is SEHNR and CDR2 FQNEAQ (reference sequence). The CDR3 contains 16 residues. Deletions cut 8 bases from V and 2 bases from J, with 18 bases between.

V gene TRBV4-1 combines with J gene TRBJ2-4; 8 nucleotides agree with TRBD1. The germline gives CDR1 MGHRA, CDR2 YSYEKL. The CDR3 extends over 16 amino acids. The V segment lost 1 base and the J segment 6 bases; nucleotides outside the gene matches: 8. The CDR3 spells CASSQVSDRGGNIQYF. The CDR3 DNA follows: TGCGCCAGCAGCCAAGTTTCAGACAGGGGTGGAAACATTCAGTACTTC.

The genes are TRBV6-1 and TRBJ1-4, with D perhaps TRBD1 (5 bases). This CDR3 has 16 amino acids. Germline V lookup: CDR1 MNHNS, CDR2 SASEGT. V was shortened by 6 bases and J by 6 bases, with 20 bases between the two germline ends. CDR3 region: CASRKYSQGTDEKLFF. CDR3 sequence (DNA): TGTGCCAGCAGAAAATATTCCCAGGGTACGGATGAAAAACTGTTTTTT.

V usage is TRBV11-2 and J usage is TRBJ2-5; D gene unclear. Germline V CDR1 and CDR2: SGHAT, FQNNGV. Trimming removed 6 bases at V and 5 bases at J, with 16 bases between. The CDR3 has 14 residues. CDR3 residues: CASSSSPRRETQYF. In DNA form, the CDR3 reads TGTGCCAGCAGTTCCTCCCCTAGACGGGAGACCCAGTACTTC.

This clonotype has more than one count but fewer than ten. The rearrangement uses TRBV25-1 and TRBJ2-6; D may match TRBD1 or TRBD2 (6 bases each). Trimming shortened V by 3 bases and J by 4 bases, and 16 bases separated the two germline ends. CDR3 length equals 17 residues. Germline values: CDR1 MGHDK, CDR2 SYGVNS. The CDR3 DNA reads as TGTGCCAGCAGTGATGTTACGGGGGCGAGAGGGGCCAACGTCCTGACTTTC. Translating gives CASSDVTGARGANVLTF.

This clonotype was detected only a few times. This rearrangement joins TRBV29-1 to TRBJ2-5; 9 nucleotides agree with TRBD1. Per the germline V gene, CDR1 is SQVTM and CDR2 is ANQGSEA. The CDR3 consists of 15 residues. With V trimmed by 8 bases and J by 3 bases, 13 bases remained unmatched. The CDR3 protein is CSQSPGTGQEETQYF. In nucleotides, the CDR3 is TGCAGCCAGTCCCCCGGGACAGGGCAAGAAGAGACCCAGTACTTC.

This chain uses TRBV7-9 with TRBJ2-3, with 7 bases fitting TRBD2. Trimming cost V 1 base and J 2 bases; bases outside gene matches: 3. The germline V gene encodes CDR1 SEHNR and CDR2 FQNEAQ (reference sequence). CDR3 length equals 15 residues. CDR3 nucleotide sequence: TGTGCCAGCAGCTTAGGAGCGGGGATCACAGATACGCAGTATTTT. Its protein product is CASSLGAGITDTQYF.

The V and J genes are TRBV21-1 and TRBJ1-1; the D segment call TRBD1 is taken from the table without a DNA check. TRBV21-1 is flagged as a pseudogene. CDR3 length: 17 amino acids. The CDR3 loop is CASSKRGDSTASTEAFF. In nucleotides, the CDR3 is TGTGCCAGCAGCAAAAGGGGGGACTCGACGGCCTCCACTGAAGCTTTCTTT.

The genes are TRBV15 and TRBJ2-2; the match to TRBD2 covers 10 bases. This CDR3 contains 16 residues. V shed 3 bases, J shed 5 bases, and the junction held 6 bases outside the gene matches. Germline CDR1 and CDR2: LNHNV and YYDKDF (reference sequence). CDR3 nucleotides: TGTGCCACCAGCAGTCCCGGACTAGCGGTAACCGGGGAGCTGTTTTTT. Amino acid sequence: CATSSPGLAVTGELFF.